This section outlines one T cell receptor (beta chain) sequence together with its context. Its target antigen remains unknown. Base qualities are not provided; no much larger clone lies one nucleotide away. Counted from cysteine to phenylalanine, this CDR3 has 16 amino acids. The entry retains the CDR3 DNA only, 48 bases that are in frame from base 1. The trim is 6 bases for V and 0 bases for J, with a gap of 18 bases between the germline ends. The germline V gene (reference sequence) yields SEHNR for CDR1 and FQNEAQ for CDR2. These data originate in a study of molecular identifiers for immune sequencing clone quantification (dated by TCRdb to the late 2010s). In the study overall: For a replicate experiment, the RNA from either about 20,000 or 100,000 naive CD8 T cells was divided into five aliquots, and four of those aliquots went on to sequencing. CD8 T cells were used in a methods study to benchmark molecular-identifier clustering-based TCR repertoire sequencing (MIDCIRS) and TCR RNA copy counting.

Results the study describes overall, beyond this receptor: Highly expanded clone sizes could be underestimated if identical TCR molecules share a barcode. The naive libraries included spiked-in Jurkat TCR RNA (roughly nine copies' worth), and this Jurkat TCR RNA is not part of the donor repertoire. Clones above 20 RNA copies held over 99% of molecules in CMV-specific effector cells but under 1% in naive cells. A single cell's worth of spiked-in Jurkat TCR RNA was reported detectable even among around 970,000 naive CD8 T cells. Without barcode sub-clustering, chimeric consensus sequences inflated TCR diversity; chimeras reached as high as 47%. About 2.9 recovered TCR RNA copies per cell were obtained by modeling, versus roughly 9.1 by digital PCR, implying a capture efficiency of 30% to 35%.

The library was obtained by PCR. The sample was run on a NextSeq 500. Bulk TCR libraries were made following a previously described method, with the TCR primers given in Table S5. Purification of total RNA was performed with the Qiagen AllPrep DNA/RNA kit. Before analysis, reads from multiple sequencing runs of one library were combined. On the study's bioinformatics: Reads were retained only if the reads had an exact TCR constant sequence, and the retained reads were trimmed to 150 nt and grouped according to their 12-nt molecular barcodes. Reads within each barcode group were sub-clustered using a 15% Levenshtein threshold, and quality-weighted consensus sequences were constructed for each RNA molecule. Non-functional sequences were excluded, and lower-count sequences lying one edit away from another sequence were also excluded. Barcode sub-clusters with fewer than 20% of the maximum read count were removed, based on fitting two negative binomial distributions. Using fastp at Q25 and MiXCR, TCRdb reprocessed the public reads and kept productive beta chains. A single entry per CDR3 protein holds the most common genes and DNA from its merged rows. TCRdb assigned the V and J calls; the authors' analysis was not used. The sample includes approximately 630,000 distinct CDR3 sequences, with roughly 23% observed a single time. The top ten constitute 0.78% of the sample.

Libraries of naive CD8 T cells were built from approximately 20,000 to 1,000,000 sorted cells, with 10%, 30% or 50% of the purified RNA used. Naive CD8 T cells were FACS-sorted as CD8+CD4-CCR7+CD45RA+ on a BD FACSAria II into RLT Plus buffer. Detection sensitivity was tested by spiking Jurkat RNA equal to ten or so TCR copies' worth into samples containing about 19,000-1,000,000 naive CD8 T cells. Enrichment of CD8 T cells was done with RosetteSep CD8+ T Cell Enrichment Cocktail plus Ficoll-Paque, and ACK red cell lysis came afterward. This TCR derives from a human donor in good health. Some libraries in this study had Jurkat cell RNA spiked in. This chain is built from TRBV7-9 and TRBJ2-7; the D gene is possibly TRBD1 or TRBD2, with 5 bases matching each. The source material was naive CD8+ T cells from blood, with Jurkat cell RNA spiked in. The cell subset or site label corresponds to: FACS-sorted CD8+CD4-CCR7+CD45RA+ naive T cells. The CDR3 region reads CASRGPSTGISYEQYF. The nucleotides read TGTGCCAGCAGGGGGCCGTCTACGGGGATCTCCTACGAGCAGTACTTC.